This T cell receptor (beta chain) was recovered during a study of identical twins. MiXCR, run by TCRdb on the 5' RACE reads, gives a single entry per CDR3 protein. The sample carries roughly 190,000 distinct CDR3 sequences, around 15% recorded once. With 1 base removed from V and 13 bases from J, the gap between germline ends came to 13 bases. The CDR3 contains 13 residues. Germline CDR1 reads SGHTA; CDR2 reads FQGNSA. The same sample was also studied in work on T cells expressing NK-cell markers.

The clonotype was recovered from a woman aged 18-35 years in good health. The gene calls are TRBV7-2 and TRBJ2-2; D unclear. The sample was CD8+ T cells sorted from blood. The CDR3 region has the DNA TGTGCCAGCAGCTTAGACAAACCCGGACGGCTGTTTTTT. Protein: CASSLDKPGRLFF. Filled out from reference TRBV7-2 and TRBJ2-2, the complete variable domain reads GAGVSQSPSNKVTEKGKDVELRCDPISGHTALYWYRQSLGQGLEFLIYFQGNSAPDKSGLPSDRFSAERTGGSVSTLTIQRTQQEDSAVYLCASSLDKPGRLFFGEGSRLTVL.